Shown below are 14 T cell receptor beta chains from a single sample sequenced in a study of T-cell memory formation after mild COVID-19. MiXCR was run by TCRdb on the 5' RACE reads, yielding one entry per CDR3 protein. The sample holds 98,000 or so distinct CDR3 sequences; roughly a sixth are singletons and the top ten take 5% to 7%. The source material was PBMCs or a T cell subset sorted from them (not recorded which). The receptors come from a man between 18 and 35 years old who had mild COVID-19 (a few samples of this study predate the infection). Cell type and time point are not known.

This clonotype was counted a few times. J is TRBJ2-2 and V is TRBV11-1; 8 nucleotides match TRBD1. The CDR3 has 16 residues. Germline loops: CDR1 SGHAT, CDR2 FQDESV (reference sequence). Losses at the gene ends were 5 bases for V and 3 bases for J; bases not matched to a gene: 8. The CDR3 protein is CASSPQGASDTGELFF. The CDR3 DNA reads TGTGCCAGCAGCCCCCAGGGGGCTAGCGACACCGGGGAGCTGTTTTTT.

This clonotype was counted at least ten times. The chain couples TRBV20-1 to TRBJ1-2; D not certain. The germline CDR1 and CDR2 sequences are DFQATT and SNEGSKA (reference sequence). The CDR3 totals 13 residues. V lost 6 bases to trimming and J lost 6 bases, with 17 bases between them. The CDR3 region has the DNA TGCAGTGCCCTGATGGGGAGGACGGATGGCTACACCTTC. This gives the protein CSALMGRTDGYTF.

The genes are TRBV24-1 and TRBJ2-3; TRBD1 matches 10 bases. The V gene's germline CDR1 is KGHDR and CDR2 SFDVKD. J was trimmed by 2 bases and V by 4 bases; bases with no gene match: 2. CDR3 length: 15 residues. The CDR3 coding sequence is TGTGCCACCAGTGACGACAGGGGGCCCACAGATACGCAGTATTTT. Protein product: CATSDDRGPTDTQYF.

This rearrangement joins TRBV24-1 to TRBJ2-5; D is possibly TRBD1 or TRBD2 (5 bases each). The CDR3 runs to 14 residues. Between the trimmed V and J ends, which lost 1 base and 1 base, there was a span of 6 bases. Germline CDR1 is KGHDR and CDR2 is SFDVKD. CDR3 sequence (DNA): TGTGCCACCAGTGATTTAGGGACCCAAGAGACCCAGTACTTC. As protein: CATSDLGTQETQYF.

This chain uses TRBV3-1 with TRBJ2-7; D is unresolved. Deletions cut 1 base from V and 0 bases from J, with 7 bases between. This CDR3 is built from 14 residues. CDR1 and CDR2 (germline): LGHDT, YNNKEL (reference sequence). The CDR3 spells CASSQVPDSYEQYF. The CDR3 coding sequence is TGTGCCAGCAGCCAAGTCCCGGACTCCTACGAGCAGTACTTC.

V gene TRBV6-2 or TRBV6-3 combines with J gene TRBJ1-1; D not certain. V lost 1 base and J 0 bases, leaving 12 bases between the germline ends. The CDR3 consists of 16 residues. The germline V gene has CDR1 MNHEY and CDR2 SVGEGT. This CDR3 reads CASSYYTRRVNTEAFF. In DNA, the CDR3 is TGTGCCAGCAGTTACTACACCCGACGGGTGAACACTGAAGCTTTCTTT.

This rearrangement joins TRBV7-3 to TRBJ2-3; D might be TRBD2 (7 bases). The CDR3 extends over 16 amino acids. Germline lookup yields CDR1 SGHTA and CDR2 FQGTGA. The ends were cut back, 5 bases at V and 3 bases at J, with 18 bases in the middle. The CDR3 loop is CASSPGGRYGTDTQYF. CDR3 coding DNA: TGTGCCAGCAGCCCCGGGGGGCGTTATGGGACAGATACGCAGTATTTT.

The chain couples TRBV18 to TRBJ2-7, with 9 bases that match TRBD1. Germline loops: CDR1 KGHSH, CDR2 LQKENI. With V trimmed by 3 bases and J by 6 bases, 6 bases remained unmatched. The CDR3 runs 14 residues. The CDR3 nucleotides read TGTGCCAGCTCACCCCGGACAGGGGAATTCGAGCAGTACGTC. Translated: CASSPRTGEFEQYV.

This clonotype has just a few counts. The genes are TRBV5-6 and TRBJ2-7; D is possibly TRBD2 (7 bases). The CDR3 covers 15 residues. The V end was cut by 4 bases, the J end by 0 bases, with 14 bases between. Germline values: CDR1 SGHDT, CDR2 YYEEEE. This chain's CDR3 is CASSPRGPSSYEQYF. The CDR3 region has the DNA TGTGCCAGCAGCCCGCGGGGGCCTAGCTCCTACGAGCAGTACTTC.

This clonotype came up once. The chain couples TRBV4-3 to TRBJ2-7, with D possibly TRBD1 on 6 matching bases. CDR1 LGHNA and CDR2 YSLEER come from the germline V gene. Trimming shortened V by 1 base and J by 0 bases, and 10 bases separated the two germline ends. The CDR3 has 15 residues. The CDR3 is CASSQGTVCSYEQYV. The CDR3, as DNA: TGCGCCAGCAGCCAAGGGACAGTCTGCTCCTACGAGCAGTACGTC.

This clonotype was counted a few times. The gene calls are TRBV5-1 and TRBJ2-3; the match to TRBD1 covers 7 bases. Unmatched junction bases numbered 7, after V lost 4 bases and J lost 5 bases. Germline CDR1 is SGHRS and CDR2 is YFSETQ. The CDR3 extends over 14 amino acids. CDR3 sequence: CASSPGTDGDTQYF. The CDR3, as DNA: TGCGCCAGCAGCCCCGGGACAGACGGAGATACGCAGTATTTT.

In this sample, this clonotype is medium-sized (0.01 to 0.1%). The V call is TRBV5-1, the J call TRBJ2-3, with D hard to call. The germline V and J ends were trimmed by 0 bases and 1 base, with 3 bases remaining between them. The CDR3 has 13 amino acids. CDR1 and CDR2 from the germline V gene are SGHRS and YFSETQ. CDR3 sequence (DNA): TGCGCCAGCAGCTTGGAAGGCACAGATACGCAGTATTTT. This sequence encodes CASSLEGTDTQYF.

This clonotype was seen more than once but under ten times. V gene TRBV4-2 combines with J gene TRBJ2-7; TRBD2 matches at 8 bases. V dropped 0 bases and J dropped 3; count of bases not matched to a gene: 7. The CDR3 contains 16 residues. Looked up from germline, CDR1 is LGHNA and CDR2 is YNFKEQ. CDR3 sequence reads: CASSQDGSGARYEQYF. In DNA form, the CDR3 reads TGTGCCAGCAGCCAAGATGGTAGCGGGGCTCGCTACGAGCAGTACTTC.

CDR3 sequence (DNA): TGTGCCAGCAGTCCAACGGGCAGCCAAGCCGGGGAGCTGTTTTTT. Protein: CASSPTGSQAGELFF. The chain links TRBV12-3 or TRBV12-4 to TRBJ2-2; no definite D call. This CDR3 comprises 15 residues. V lost 5 bases and J lost 6, with 16 bases in between.